This is a list of T cell receptor beta chains from one sample in a study of shared clonotypes between healthy human individuals. Assay: immunoSEQ multiplex PCR; the TCRdb copy retains only in-frame clones and omits some. The sample lists about 2.4 million clones, 90% to 95% occurring once. The sequencing sample was made of naive CD4+ T cells from PBMCs. These receptors originate from a young man in good health. Some clones in this sample may be carry-over from other donors' samples. CDR3s include the opening cysteine and the closing phenylalanine or tryptophan. A D gene is named only where the DNA matches it firmly. Some rows have no size entry. The others give once, few or many, or a class for an expanded clone.

d_call: TRBD2
clone_size: .
v_call: TRBV28
j_call: TRBJ2-5
cdr3_aa: CASAIAGGRETQYF
cdr3_nt: TGTGCCAGCGCTATAGCGGGAGGGCGGGAGACCCAGTACTTC

d_call: TRBD2
clone_size: .
v_call: TRBV4-2
j_call: TRBJ2-1
cdr3_aa: CASSQDQSLAGVGEQFF
cdr3_nt: TGTGCCAGCAGCCAAGATCAGAGTCTAGCGGGAGTGGGAGAGCAGTTCTTC

d_call: .
clone_size: .
v_call: TRBV6-5
j_call: TRBJ1-1
cdr3_aa: CASNRLGTEAFF
cdr3_nt: TGTGCCAGCAATCGGTTGGGCACTGAAGCTTTCTTT

d_call: .
clone_size: .
v_call: TRBV6-5
j_call: TRBJ1-5
cdr3_aa: CASSYSLHSNQPQHF
cdr3_nt: TGTGCCAGCAGTTACTCCCTACATAGCAATCAGCCCCAGCATTTT

d_call: .
clone_size: .
v_call: TRBV6-1
j_call: TRBJ2-1
cdr3_aa: CASSHSPEQFF
cdr3_nt: TGTGCCAGCAGTCACAGCCCCGAGCAGTTCTTC

d_call: TRBD1
clone_size: .
v_call: TRBV19
j_call: TRBJ1-4
cdr3_aa: CASSTQDRVNEKLFF
cdr3_nt: TGTGCCAGTAGTACACAGGACAGGGTGAATGAAAAACTGTTTTTT

d_call: TRBD2
clone_size: .
v_call: TRBV5-6
j_call: TRBJ2-2
cdr3_aa: CASSFGTRANTGELFF
cdr3_nt: TGTGCCAGCAGCTTCGGGACTAGGGCGAACACCGGGGAGCTGTTTTTT

d_call: .
clone_size: .
v_call: TRBV9
j_call: TRBJ1-3
cdr3_aa: CASSGTGTRNTIYF
cdr3_nt: TGTGCCAGCAGCGGGACCGGGACAAGAAACACCATATATTTT

d_call: .
clone_size: .
v_call: TRBV19
j_call: TRBJ1-4
cdr3_aa: CASSMRAPRWGSGEKLFF
cdr3_nt: TGTGCCAGTAGTATGCGGGCCCCCAGATGGGGGTCTGGTGAAAAACTGTTTTTT

d_call: .
clone_size: .
v_call: TRBV12-5
j_call: TRBJ2-5
cdr3_aa: CASGLARETQYF
cdr3_nt: TGTGCTAGTGGTTTGGCAAGGGAGACCCAGTACTTC

d_call: .
clone_size: .
v_call: TRBV5-1
j_call: TRBJ1-5
cdr3_aa: CASSLKGGNQPQHF
cdr3_nt: TGCGCCAGCAGCTTAAAAGGGGGCAATCAGCCCCAGCATTTT

d_call: .
clone_size: .
v_call: TRBV28
j_call: TRBJ2-2
cdr3_aa: CASRLQGLNTGELFF
cdr3_nt: TGTGCCAGCAGACTACAGGGTCTAAACACCGGGGAGCTGTTTTTT

d_call: TRBD2
clone_size: .
v_call: TRBV7-2
j_call: TRBJ2-3
cdr3_aa: CASSMTSGSPDTQYF
cdr3_nt: TGTGCCAGCAGCATGACTAGCGGGAGCCCCGATACGCAGTATTTT

d_call: .
clone_size: .
v_call: TRBV6-5
j_call: TRBJ2-1
cdr3_aa: CASRVRGRSVNEQFF
cdr3_nt: TGTGCCAGCAGAGTTAGGGGCAGATCGGTCAATGAGCAGTTCTTC

d_call: .
clone_size: .
v_call: TRBV5-5
j_call: TRBJ2-7
cdr3_aa: CASSFTGGLYEQYF
cdr3_nt: TGTGCCAGCAGCTTTACTGGCGGTCTCTACGAGCAGTACTTC

d_call: .
clone_size: once
v_call: TRBV28
j_call: TRBJ2-2
cdr3_aa: CASRGPTGELFF
cdr3_nt: TGTGCCAGCCGGGGGCCCACCGGGGAGCTGTTTTTT

d_call: TRBD1
clone_size: .
v_call: TRBV6-5
j_call: TRBJ1-5
cdr3_aa: CASSYDRGENQPQHF
cdr3_nt: TGTGCCAGCAGTTACGACAGGGGGGAAAATCAGCCCCAGCATTTT

d_call: TRBD2
clone_size: .
v_call: TRBV6-1
j_call: TRBJ2-5
cdr3_aa: CASSRAAGVETQYF
cdr3_nt: TGTGCCAGCAGTCGAGCAGCGGGAGTGGAGACCCAGTACTTC

d_call: TRBD2
clone_size: .
v_call: TRBV13
j_call: TRBJ2-3
cdr3_aa: CASSLLAGPSTDTQYF
cdr3_nt: TGTGCCAGCAGCTTACTAGCGGGCCCGAGCACAGATACGCAGTATTTT

d_call: .
clone_size: few
v_call: TRBV5-1
j_call: TRBJ1-4
cdr3_aa: CASSSDGQGTKLFF
cdr3_nt: TGCGCCAGCAGCTCGGACGGGCAGGGAACTAAACTGTTTTTT

d_call: .
clone_size: .
v_call: TRBV6-5
j_call: TRBJ2-1
cdr3_aa: CASSYLGYNEQFF
cdr3_nt: TGTGCCAGCAGTTACCTCGGATACAATGAGCAGTTCTTC

d_call: TRBD1
clone_size: few
v_call: TRBV30
j_call: TRBJ1-1
cdr3_aa: CASGRAGGTEAFF
cdr3_nt: TGTGCCTCGGGTCGAGCAGGGGGCACTGAAGCTTTCTTT

d_call: .
clone_size: once
v_call: TRBV2
j_call: TRBJ1-3
cdr3_aa: CASSEWPGTGNTIYF
cdr3_nt: TGTGCCAGCAGTGAGTGGCCCGGGACGGGAAACACCATATATTTT

d_call: .
clone_size: .
v_call: TRBV7-8
j_call: TRBJ1-1
cdr3_aa: CASSTKGQHFEAFF
cdr3_nt: TGTGCCAGCAGCACGAAGGGACAACACTTCGAAGCTTTCTTT

d_call: .
clone_size: .
v_call: TRBV7-8
j_call: TRBJ2-5
cdr3_aa: CASSHRGPRETQYF
cdr3_nt: TGTGCCAGCAGCCACCGGGGGCCGAGAGAGACCCAGTACTTC

d_call: TRBD1
clone_size: .
v_call: TRBV27
j_call: TRBJ1-6
cdr3_aa: CASSPAQGGGSPLHF
cdr3_nt: TGTGCCAGCAGTCCTGCCCAGGGGGGAGGTTCACCCCTCCACTTT

d_call: TRBD1
clone_size: .
v_call: TRBV4-1
j_call: TRBJ2-2
cdr3_aa: CASSQGQGLFGELFF
cdr3_nt: TGCGCCAGCAGCCAGGGACAGGGATTATTCGGGGAGCTGTTTTTT

d_call: .
clone_size: .
v_call: TRBV7-9
j_call: TRBJ1-5
cdr3_aa: CASSLGGGPGDEPQHF
cdr3_nt: TGTGCCAGCAGCTTAGGCGGGGGTCCAGGCGACGAGCCCCAGCATTTT

d_call: TRBD2
clone_size: .
v_call: TRBV30
j_call: TRBJ2-5
cdr3_aa: CAWAAGAQETQYF
cdr3_nt: TGTGCCTGGGCAGCGGGAGCTCAAGAGACCCAGTACTTC

d_call: TRBD2
clone_size: .
v_call: TRBV6-1
j_call: TRBJ2-3
cdr3_aa: CASSEVGVAGADTQYF
cdr3_nt: TGTGCCAGCAGTGAAGTGGGGGTAGCGGGAGCGGATACGCAGTATTTT

d_call: TRBD2
clone_size: once
v_call: TRBV28
j_call: TRBJ2-7
cdr3_aa: CASREDIGTSGRAGEQYF
cdr3_nt: TGTGCCAGCAGGGAAGACATCGGGACTAGCGGGAGGGCAGGAGAGCAGTACTTC

d_call: .
clone_size: .
v_call: TRBV7-6
j_call: TRBJ2-7
cdr3_aa: CASSLEDSGSSYEQYF
cdr3_nt: TGTGCCAGCAGCTTAGAAGACAGTGGAAGCTCCTACGAGCAGTACTTC

d_call: .
clone_size: .
v_call: TRBV27
j_call: TRBJ2-7
cdr3_aa: CASKYGYEQYF
cdr3_nt: TGTGCCAGCAAATACGGGTACGAGCAGTACTTC

d_call: .
clone_size: .
v_call: TRBV7-9
j_call: TRBJ2-2
cdr3_aa: CASSLRGVAGNTGELFF
cdr3_nt: TGTGCCAGCAGCTTAAGAGGCGTGGCGGGAAACACCGGGGAGCTGTTTTTT

d_call: .
clone_size: .
v_call: TRBV7-6
j_call: TRBJ1-1
cdr3_aa: CASSIQEGTEAFF
cdr3_nt: TGTGCCAGCAGCATACAAGAGGGCACTGAAGCTTTCTTT

d_call: .
clone_size: .
v_call: TRBV4-2
j_call: TRBJ2-4
cdr3_aa: CASSQGGAGKNIQYF
cdr3_nt: TGTGCCAGCAGCCAGGGCGGGGCAGGCAAAAACATTCAGTACTTC

d_call: .
clone_size: .
v_call: TRBV28
j_call: TRBJ2-1
cdr3_aa: CASSLTQNEQFF
cdr3_nt: TGTGCCAGCAGTTTAACCCAGAATGAGCAGTTCTTC

d_call: .
clone_size: once
v_call: TRBV12-2
j_call: TRBJ2-7
cdr3_aa: CASRLPHGTDSYEQYF
cdr3_nt: TGTGCAAGTCGCTTACCCCACGGGACCGATTCCTACGAGCAGTACTTC

d_call: TRBD2
clone_size: .
v_call: TRBV14
j_call: TRBJ2-5
cdr3_aa: CASSQLRLAGGYQETQYF
cdr3_nt: TGTGCCAGCAGCCAACTCCGACTAGCGGGAGGGTACCAAGAGACCCAGTACTTC

d_call: .
clone_size: .
v_call: TRBV2
j_call: TRBJ2-2
cdr3_aa: CASRGAGSSLTGELFF
cdr3_nt: TGTGCCAGCAGGGGGGCAGGGAGTAGTTTGACCGGGGAGCTGTTTTTT

d_call: .
clone_size: .
v_call: TRBV11-3
j_call: TRBJ2-1
cdr3_aa: CASSFNPGGQFF
cdr3_nt: TGTGCCAGCAGCTTCAACCCTGGCGGGCAGTTCTTC

d_call: .
clone_size: once
v_call: TRBV5-5
j_call: TRBJ1-5
cdr3_aa: CASSLTVGKPQHF
cdr3_nt: TGTGCCAGCAGCTTGACGGTGGGTAAGCCCCAGCATTTT

d_call: .
clone_size: .
v_call: TRBV5-6
j_call: TRBJ2-7
cdr3_aa: CASSRGSTYEQYF
cdr3_nt: TGTGCCAGCAGCCGGGGGTCCACCTACGAGCAGTACTTC

d_call: TRBD2
clone_size: .
v_call: TRBV5-5
j_call: TRBJ2-7
cdr3_aa: CASSLGPSGMGYEQYF
cdr3_nt: TGTGCCAGCAGCTTGGGGCCGAGCGGGATGGGCTACGAGCAGTACTTC

d_call: TRBD2
clone_size: .
v_call: TRBV30
j_call: TRBJ2-3
cdr3_aa: CAWSVAGAFDTQYF
cdr3_nt: TGTGCCTGGAGTGTAGCGGGGGCCTTTGATACGCAGTATTTT

d_call: .
clone_size: once
v_call: TRBV12-5
j_call: TRBJ2-5
cdr3_aa: CASGWGETQYF
cdr3_nt: TGTGCTAGTGGTTGGGGGGAGACCCAGTACTTC

d_call: TRBD2
clone_size: .
v_call: TRBV4-1
j_call: TRBJ2-2
cdr3_aa: CASSQEAGGANTGELFF
cdr3_nt: TGCGCCAGCAGCCAAGAAGCGGGAGGTGCGAACACCGGGGAGCTGTTTTTT

d_call: .
clone_size: .
v_call: TRBV29-1
j_call: TRBJ1-1
cdr3_aa: CSVVRLMNTEAFF
cdr3_nt: TGCAGCGTTGTACGCCTCATGAACACTGAAGCTTTCTTT

d_call: TRBD2
clone_size: .
v_call: TRBV2
j_call: TRBJ2-2
cdr3_aa: CASTSGTTYTGELFF
cdr3_nt: TGTGCCAGCACCTCCGGGACTACCTACACCGGGGAGCTGTTTTTT

d_call: TRBD1
clone_size: .
v_call: TRBV5-1
j_call: TRBJ1-1
cdr3_aa: CASSLDPGGNAEAFF
cdr3_nt: TGCGCCAGCAGCTTGGATCCAGGGGGGAACGCTGAAGCTTTCTTT

d_call: .
clone_size: .
v_call: TRBV21-1
j_call: TRBJ2-7
cdr3_aa: CASQQKSGLSSYEQYF
cdr3_nt: TGTGCCAGCCAACAAAAGAGCGGCCTGAGCTCCTACGAGCAGTACTTC